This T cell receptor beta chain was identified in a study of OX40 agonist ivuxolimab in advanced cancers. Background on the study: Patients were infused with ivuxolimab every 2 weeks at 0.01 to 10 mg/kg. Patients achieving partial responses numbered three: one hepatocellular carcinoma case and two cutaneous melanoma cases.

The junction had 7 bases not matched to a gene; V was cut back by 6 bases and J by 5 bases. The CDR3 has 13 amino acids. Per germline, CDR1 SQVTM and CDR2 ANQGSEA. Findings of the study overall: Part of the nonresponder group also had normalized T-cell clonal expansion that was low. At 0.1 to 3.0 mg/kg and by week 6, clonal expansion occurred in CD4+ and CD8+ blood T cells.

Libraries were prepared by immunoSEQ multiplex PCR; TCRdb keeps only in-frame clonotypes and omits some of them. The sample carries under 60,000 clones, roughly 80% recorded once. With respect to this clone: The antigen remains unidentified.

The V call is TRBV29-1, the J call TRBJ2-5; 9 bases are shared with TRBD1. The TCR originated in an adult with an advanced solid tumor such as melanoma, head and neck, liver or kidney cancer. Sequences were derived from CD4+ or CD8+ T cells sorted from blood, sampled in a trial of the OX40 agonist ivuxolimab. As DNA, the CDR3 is TGCAGCGTCATGGACAGGGGAGGTGAGACCCAGTACTTC. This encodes CSVMDRGGETQYF.